This entry lists 17 T cell receptor beta chains sequenced from one sample in a study of blood T cells in healthy people across ages. A sample-barcoded 5' primer and a J-beta primer mix were used in a second PCR of about 7 to 11 cycles. MiXCR was run by TCRdb on the 5' RACE reads, yielding one entry per CDR3 protein. The sample gives 700,000 to 900,000 distinct CDR3 sequences, 53% of which show up once; about 38% is in the top ten. Sequencing was carried out using blood. These TCRs come from a man older than 75 in good health.

This clonotype turned up a few times. The DNA for the CDR3 is TGTGCCAGCAGCTTAGCGGGAGGGCCGGTAGATACGCAGTATTTT. Translated, it gives CASSLAGGPVDTQYF. The chain joins TRBV7-2 to TRBJ2-3; 7 positions agree with TRBD2. Germline CDR1 and CDR2: SGHTA and FQGNSA. This CDR3 has 15 amino acids. V was clipped by 0 bases and J by 5 bases; unmatched bases: 5.

The chain links TRBV6-1 to TRBJ2-4; TRBD2 agrees at 8 bases. The last part of the DNA fits TRBJ2-7 better; the J call may be wrong. The germline CDR1 and CDR2 sequences are MNHNS and SASEGT. The CDR3 has 16 residues. DNA of the CDR3: TGTGCCAGCAGTGAAGGTCCAGCGGGAGAGTTCTACGAGCAGTACTTC. Protein: CASSEGPAGEFYEQYF.

V and J are TRBV2 and TRBJ2-7; 10 nucleotides match TRBD1. The length of the CDR3 is 17 residues. Per the germline V gene, CDR1 is SNHLY and CDR2 is FYNNEI. Losses at the gene ends were 4 bases for V and 4 bases for J; bases not matched to a gene: 13. The CDR3 region is CASSVRWGTGDSYEQYF. The CDR3 nucleotides read TGTGCCAGCAGTGTCAGGTGGGGGACAGGGGATTCTTACGAGCAGTACTTC.

This chain uses TRBV20-1 with TRBJ1-1; perhaps TRBD1 as D (5 bases). This CDR3 region has 13 residues. The V and J ends lost 1 base and 1 base respectively, with 7 bases between them. Germline assignment: CDR1 DFQATT and CDR2 SNEGSKA (reference sequence). CDR3 residues: CSARAGQNTEAFF. The CDR3 DNA is TGCAGTGCTAGAGCGGGGCAGAACACTGAAGCTTTCTTT.

This rearrangement joins TRBV28 to TRBJ2-1; no clear D. The CDR3 runs 11 residues. Per germline, CDR1 MDHEN and CDR2 SYDVKM. Trimming cost V 2 bases and J 15 bases, with 11 bases left between them. The DNA of the CDR3 is TGTGCCAGCAGTTTAGGGCGAGTTGGGTTCTTC. This encodes CASSLGRVGFF.

This clonotype was detected only a few times. The chain recombines TRBV27 with TRBJ2-7; D is uncertain. V was trimmed by 6 bases and J by 4 bases, leaving 13 bases between them. The germline V gene encodes CDR1 MNHEY and CDR2 SMNVEV (reference sequence). The CDR3 consists of 13 residues. The DNA of the CDR3 is TGTGCCAGCAGGGCGCATATGGGGTACGAGCAGTACTTC. Protein product: CASRAHMGYEQYF.

This clonotype has only a few counts. The chain recombines TRBV6-6 with TRBJ1-2; D uncertain. The germline gives CDR1 MNHNY, CDR2 SVGAGI (reference sequence). V gave up 6 bases and J gave up 10 bases, with 15 bases separating them. The CDR3 totals 12 residues. As DNA, the CDR3 is TGTGCCAGCAGCTACGCGGGATGTGACTACACCTTC. Its protein is CASSYAGCDYTF.

The chain is built from TRBV5-1 and TRBJ2-4; TRBD1 is a possible D gene (5 bases). The tail of the sequence fits TRBJ2-7 better, so the J call may be wrong. CDR1 SGHRS and CDR2 YFSETQ come from the germline V gene. The CDR3 loop spans 13 amino acids. CDR3 sequence: CASSLDRGNEQYF. As DNA, the CDR3 is TGCGCCAGCAGCTTGGATAGGGGAAACGAGCAGTACTTC.

This clonotype has a single count. V gene TRBV7-2 combines with J gene TRBJ2-1; no clear D. The germline V gene has CDR1 SGHTA and CDR2 FQGNSA. The CDR3 sequence is 16 residues long. The V and J ends lost 1 base and 7 bases respectively, with 17 bases between them. The CDR3 nucleotides are TGTGCCAGCAGCTTAGTTATTCGGATCGGTCCTAATGAGCAGTTCTTC. Amino acids: CASSLVIRIGPNEQFF.

This clonotype was counted only a few times. The chain employs TRBV6-2 or TRBV6-3 and TRBJ1-4; D gene unclear. The CDR3 consists of 17 residues. The germline V gene encodes CDR1 MNHEY and CDR2 SVGEGT. V shed 4 bases and J shed 4 bases, with 19 bases lying between them. The CDR3 coding sequence is TGTGCCAGCAGTTCCCCCCTCGGCGGGGTGGGTAATGAAAAACTGTTTTTT. It encodes CASSSPLGGVGNEKLFF.

This chain links TRBV7-9 with TRBJ1-2, with TRBD1 identical over 11 bases. The germline V gene encodes CDR1 SEHNR and CDR2 FQNEAQ (reference sequence). There are 17 residues in the CDR3. V dropped 1 base and J dropped 3; count of bases not matched to a gene: 7. In nucleotides, the CDR3 is TGTGCCAGCAGCTTAGAGGACAGGGGGCCCTATTACTATGGCTACACCTTC. Translation: CASSLEDRGPYYYGYTF.

The chain is built from TRBV20-1 and TRBJ2-4, with 7 bases that match TRBD1. In germline, CDR1 is DFQATT, CDR2 SNEGSKA (reference sequence). The trim removed 6 bases at V and 8 bases at J, leaving 22 bases unmatched. The CDR3 runs 17 residues. CDR3 region: CSAPDPTGNMNHDIQYF. DNA of the CDR3: TGCAGTGCCCCCGACCCGACAGGGAACATGAACCATGACATTCAGTACTTC.

This clonotype was recorded many times. DNA of the CDR3: TGTGCCAGCAGTTTATTGGCAGGGGGAGAGACCCAGTACTTC. It codes for CASSLLAGGETQYF. The V gene is TRBV7-2, the J gene TRBJ2-5, with 7 bases that match TRBD1. In germline, CDR1 is SGHTA, CDR2 FQGNSA. V dropped 6 bases and J dropped 4; count of bases not matched to a gene: 8. This CDR3 spans 14 amino acids.

This clonotype was detected a few times. The chain employs TRBV5-1 and TRBJ2-1; tentative D call: TRBD2 (6 bases). The V and J ends lost 3 bases and 5 bases respectively, with 15 bases between them. The CDR3 length is 15 residues. Germline CDR1 and CDR2: SGHRS and YFSETQ. CDR3 region: CASSSRLTGDNEQFF. The CDR3 DNA follows: TGCGCCAGCAGCTCGAGGCTAACGGGGGACAATGAGCAGTTCTTC.

V is TRBV5-6 and J is TRBJ2-5; 9 bases line up with TRBD1. The better agreement between TRBJ2-7 and the DNA end casts doubt on the J call. The CDR3 is 15 amino acids. CDR1 is SGHDT, CDR2 YYEEEE, per germline. Written as DNA, the CDR3 is TGTGCCAGCAGCTTGTCTGGGACAGGGAGGGGCGAGCAGTACTTC. Its protein product is CASSLSGTGRGEQYF.

V usage is TRBV18 and J usage is TRBJ2-7, with 7 bases lining up with TRBD2. CDR3 length equals 14 residues. Per the germline V gene, CDR1 is KGHSH and CDR2 is LQKENI. The V gene end was trimmed by 5 bases and the J gene end by 6 bases; junction bases not matched to a gene: 10. CDR3 DNA sequence: TGTGCCAGCTCAGCGCTGGCGGGAGAGGGCGAGCAGTACTTC. It encodes CASSALAGEGEQYF.

This clonotype was counted between two and nine times. The chain combines TRBV7-8 with TRBJ2-7; no reliable D call. CDR3 length equals 14 residues. Trimming cost V 6 bases and J 1 base, with 13 bases left between them. CDR1 and CDR2 from the germline V gene are SGHVS and FQNEAQ. CDR3 nucleotides: TGTGCCAGCAGTTCCATCAGGAGTTCCTACGAGCAGTACTTC. Translation: CASSSIRSSYEQYF.